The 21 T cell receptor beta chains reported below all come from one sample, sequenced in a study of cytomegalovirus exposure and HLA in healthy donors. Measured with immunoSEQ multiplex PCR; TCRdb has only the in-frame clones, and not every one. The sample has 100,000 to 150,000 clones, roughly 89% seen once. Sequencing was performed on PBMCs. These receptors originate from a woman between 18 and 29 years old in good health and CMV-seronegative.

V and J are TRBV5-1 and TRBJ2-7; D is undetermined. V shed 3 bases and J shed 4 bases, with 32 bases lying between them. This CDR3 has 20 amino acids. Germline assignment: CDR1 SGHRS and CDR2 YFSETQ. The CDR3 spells CASSYRPTKVDLNGLYEQYF. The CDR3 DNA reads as TGCGCCAGCAGCTATCGTCCCACCAAAGTCGATCTCAACGGGTTGTACGAGCAGTACTTC.

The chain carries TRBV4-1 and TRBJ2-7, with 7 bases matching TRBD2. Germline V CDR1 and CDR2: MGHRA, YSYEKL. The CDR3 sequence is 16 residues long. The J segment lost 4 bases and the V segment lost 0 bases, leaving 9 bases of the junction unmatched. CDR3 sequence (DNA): TGCGCCAGCAGCCAAGATCATGGAAGTAGCGGGTACGAGCAGTACTTC. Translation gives CASSQDHGSSGYEQYF.

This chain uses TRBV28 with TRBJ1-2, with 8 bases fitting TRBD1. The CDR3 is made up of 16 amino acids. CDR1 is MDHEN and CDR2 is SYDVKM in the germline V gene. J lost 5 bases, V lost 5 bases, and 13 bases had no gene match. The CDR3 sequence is CASSTPLQGGKYGYTF. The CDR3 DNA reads TGTGCCAGCAGTACCCCTTTACAGGGGGGAAAGTATGGCTACACCTTC.

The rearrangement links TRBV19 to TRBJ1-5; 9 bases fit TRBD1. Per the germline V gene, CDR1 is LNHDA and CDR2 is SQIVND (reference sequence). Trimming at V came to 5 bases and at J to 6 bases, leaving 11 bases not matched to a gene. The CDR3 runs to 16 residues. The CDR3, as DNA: TGTGCCAGTAGTTACGGGGGGACAGGGTCAGGTCAGCCCCAGCATTTT. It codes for CASSYGGTGSGQPQHF.

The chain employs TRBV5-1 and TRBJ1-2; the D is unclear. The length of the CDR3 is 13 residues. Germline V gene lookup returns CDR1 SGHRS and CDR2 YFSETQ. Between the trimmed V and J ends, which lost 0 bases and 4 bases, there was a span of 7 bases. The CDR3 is CASSLDRSYGYTF. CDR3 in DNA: TGCGCCAGCAGCTTGGACAGAAGCTATGGCTACACCTTC.

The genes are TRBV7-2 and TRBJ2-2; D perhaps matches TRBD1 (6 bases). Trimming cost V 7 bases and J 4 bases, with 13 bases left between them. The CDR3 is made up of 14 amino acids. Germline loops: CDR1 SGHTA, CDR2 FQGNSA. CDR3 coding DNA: TGTGCCAGCAACGGTGGGGGCGGCACCGGGGAGCTGTTTTTT. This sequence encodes CASNGGGGTGELFF.

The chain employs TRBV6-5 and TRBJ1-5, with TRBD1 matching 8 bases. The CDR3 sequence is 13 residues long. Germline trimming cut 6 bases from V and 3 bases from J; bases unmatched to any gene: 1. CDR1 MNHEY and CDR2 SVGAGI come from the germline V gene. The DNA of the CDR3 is TGTGCCAGCAGGGACAGGGACAATCAGCCCCAGCATTTT. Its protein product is CASRDRDNQPQHF.

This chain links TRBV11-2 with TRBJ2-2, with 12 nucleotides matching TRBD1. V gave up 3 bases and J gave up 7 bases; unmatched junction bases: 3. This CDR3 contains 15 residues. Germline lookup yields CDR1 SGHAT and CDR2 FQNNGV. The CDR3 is CASSLGTGGNGELFF. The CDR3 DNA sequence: TGTGCCAGCAGCTTGGGGACAGGGGGCAACGGGGAGCTGTTTTTT.

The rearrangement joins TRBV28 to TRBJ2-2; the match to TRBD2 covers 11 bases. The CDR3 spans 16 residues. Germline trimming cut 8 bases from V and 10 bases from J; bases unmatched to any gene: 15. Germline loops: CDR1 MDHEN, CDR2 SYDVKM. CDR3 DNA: TGTGCCAGCCTTCGATTTAGCGGGGGGGTCATGGTGGAGCTGTTTTTT. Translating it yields CASLRFSGGVMVELFF.

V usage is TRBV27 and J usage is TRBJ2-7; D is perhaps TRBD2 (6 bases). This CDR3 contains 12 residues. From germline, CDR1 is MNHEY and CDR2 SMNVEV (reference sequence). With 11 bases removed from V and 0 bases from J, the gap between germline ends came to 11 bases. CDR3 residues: CAGGRNSYEQYF. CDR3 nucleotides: TGTGCCGGGGGGAGGAACTCCTACGAGCAGTACTTC.

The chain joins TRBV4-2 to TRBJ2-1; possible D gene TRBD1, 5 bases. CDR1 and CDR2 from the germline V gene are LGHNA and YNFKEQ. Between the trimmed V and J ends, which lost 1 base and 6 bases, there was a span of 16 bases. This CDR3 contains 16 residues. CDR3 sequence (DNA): TGTGCCAGCAGCCAAGTCAAAGGGGATTGGAGCAATGAGCAGTTCTTC. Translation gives CASSQVKGDWSNEQFF.

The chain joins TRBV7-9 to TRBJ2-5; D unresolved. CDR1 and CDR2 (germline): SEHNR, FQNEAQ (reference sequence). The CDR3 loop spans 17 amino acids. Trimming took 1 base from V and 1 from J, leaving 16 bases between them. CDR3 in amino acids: CASSLERVSNGQETQYF. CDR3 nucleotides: TGTGCCAGCAGCTTAGAACGGGTGTCGAATGGCCAAGAGACCCAGTACTTC.

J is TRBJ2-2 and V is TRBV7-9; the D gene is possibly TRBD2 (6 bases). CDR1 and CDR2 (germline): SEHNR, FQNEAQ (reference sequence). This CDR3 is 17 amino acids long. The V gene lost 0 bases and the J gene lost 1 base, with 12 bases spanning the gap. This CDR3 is CASSLAGSGVNTGELFF. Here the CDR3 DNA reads TGTGCCAGCAGCTTAGCCGGTTCGGGGGTGAACACCGGGGAGCTGTTTTTT.

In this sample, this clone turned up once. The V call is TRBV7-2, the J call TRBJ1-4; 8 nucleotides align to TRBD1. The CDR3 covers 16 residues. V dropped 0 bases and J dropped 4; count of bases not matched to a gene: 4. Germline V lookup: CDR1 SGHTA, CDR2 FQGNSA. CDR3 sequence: CASSLARTGFNEKLFF. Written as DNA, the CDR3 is TGTGCCAGCAGCTTAGCCCGGACAGGGTTTAATGAAAAACTGTTTTTT.

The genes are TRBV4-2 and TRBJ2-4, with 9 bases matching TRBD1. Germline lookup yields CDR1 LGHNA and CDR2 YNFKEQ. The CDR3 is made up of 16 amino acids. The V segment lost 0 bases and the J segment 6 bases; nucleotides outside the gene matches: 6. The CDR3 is CASSQDPGQGGNIQYF. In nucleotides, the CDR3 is TGTGCCAGCAGCCAAGATCCGGGACAGGGAGGAAACATTCAGTACTTC.

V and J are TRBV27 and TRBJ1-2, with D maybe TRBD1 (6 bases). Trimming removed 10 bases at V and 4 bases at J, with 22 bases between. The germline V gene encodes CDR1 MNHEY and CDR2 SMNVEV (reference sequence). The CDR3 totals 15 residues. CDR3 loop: CATYQGGRGSYGYTF. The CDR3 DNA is TGTGCCACCTATCAGGGTGGCAGGGGATCCTATGGCTACACCTTC.

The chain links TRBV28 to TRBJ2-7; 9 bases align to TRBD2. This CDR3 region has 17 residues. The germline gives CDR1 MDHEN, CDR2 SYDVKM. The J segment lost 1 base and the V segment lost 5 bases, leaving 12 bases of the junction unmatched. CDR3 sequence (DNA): TGTGCCAGCAGTCCTCGGGGGGGTAGCGGGAGTTCCTACGAGCAGTACTTC. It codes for CASSPRGGSGSSYEQYF.

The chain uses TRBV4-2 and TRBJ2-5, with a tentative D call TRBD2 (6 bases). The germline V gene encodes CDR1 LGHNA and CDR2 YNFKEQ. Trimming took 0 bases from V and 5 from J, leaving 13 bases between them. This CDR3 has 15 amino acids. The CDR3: CASSQDFGGVETQYF. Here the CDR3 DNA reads TGTGCCAGCAGCCAAGATTTCGGCGGGGTGGAGACCCAGTACTTC.

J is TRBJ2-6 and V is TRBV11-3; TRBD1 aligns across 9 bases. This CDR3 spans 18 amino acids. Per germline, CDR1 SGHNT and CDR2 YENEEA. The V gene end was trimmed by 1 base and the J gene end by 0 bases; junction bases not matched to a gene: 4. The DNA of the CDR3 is TGTGCCAGCAGCTTAGGGGACAGGGCTCGCTCTGGGGCCAACGTCCTGACTTTC. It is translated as CASSLGDRARSGANVLTF.

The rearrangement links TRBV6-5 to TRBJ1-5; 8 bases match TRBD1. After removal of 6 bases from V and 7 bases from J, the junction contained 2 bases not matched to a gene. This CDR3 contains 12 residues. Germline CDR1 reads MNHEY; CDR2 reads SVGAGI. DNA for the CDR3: TGTGCCAGCAGGACAGGGGCCCAGCCCCAGCATTTT. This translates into CASRTGAQPQHF.

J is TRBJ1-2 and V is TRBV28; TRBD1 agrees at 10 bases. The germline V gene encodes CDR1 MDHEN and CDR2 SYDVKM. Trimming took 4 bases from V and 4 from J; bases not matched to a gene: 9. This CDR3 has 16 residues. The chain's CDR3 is CASSSPTGGGGYGYTF. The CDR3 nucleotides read TGTGCCAGCAGTTCTCCGACAGGGGGCGGAGGCTATGGCTACACCTTC.